Each of the 2 T cell receptor beta chains below was sequenced from the same sample in a study of CD8 T cells in Susac syndrome. Random hexamers primed reverse transcription of about 0.45 to 1 ug RNA. TCRdb fed the immunoSEQ multiplex PCR reads into MiXCR, producing one record per CDR3 protein. The sample has some 52,000 distinct CDR3 sequences; 93% are singletons. The material sequenced was CD8+ T cells from PBMCs. Every receptor here comes from a human donor with multiple sclerosis.

The J gene is TRBJ2-7, the V gene TRBV6-2 or TRBV6-3, with 9 bases aligning to TRBD1. V gave up 5 bases and J gave up 1 base; unmatched junction bases: 3. Germline assignment: CDR1 MNHEY and CDR2 SVGEGT. The CDR3 extends over 14 amino acids. The CDR3 region has the DNA TGTGCCAGCAGTCTACAGGGGGCGTCCTACGAGCAGTACTTC. Protein sequence: CASSLQGASYEQYF.

V usage is TRBV29-1 and J usage is TRBJ2-2, with D possibly called TRBD1 or TRBD2 (5 bases each). V lost 7 bases and J lost 1, with 10 bases in between. CDR1 and CDR2 from the germline V gene are SQVTM and ANQGSEA. The CDR3 is made up of 13 amino acids. As DNA, the CDR3 is TGCAGCGCCCGGGACGGGAACACCGGGGAGCTGTTTTTT. It specifies CSARDGNTGELFF.